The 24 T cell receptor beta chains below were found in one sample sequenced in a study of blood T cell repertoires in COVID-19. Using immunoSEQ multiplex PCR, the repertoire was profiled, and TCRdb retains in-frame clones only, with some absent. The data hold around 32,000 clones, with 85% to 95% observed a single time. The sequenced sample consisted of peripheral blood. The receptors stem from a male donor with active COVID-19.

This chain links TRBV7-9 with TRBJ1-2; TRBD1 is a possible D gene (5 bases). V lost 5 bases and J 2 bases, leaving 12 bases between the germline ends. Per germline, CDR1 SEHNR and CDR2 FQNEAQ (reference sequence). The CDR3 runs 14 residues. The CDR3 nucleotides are TGTGCCAGCAGCCCAGGGCAAGGGAACTATGGCTACACCTTC. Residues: CASSPGQGNYGYTF.

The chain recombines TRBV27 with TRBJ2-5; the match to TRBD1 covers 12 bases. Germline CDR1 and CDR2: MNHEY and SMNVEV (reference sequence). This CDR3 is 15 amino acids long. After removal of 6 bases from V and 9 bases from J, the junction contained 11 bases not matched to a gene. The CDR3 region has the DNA TGTGCCAGCAGAGGGACAGGGGGCCCTCCCGGGGCCCAGTACTTC. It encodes CASRGTGGPPGAQYF.

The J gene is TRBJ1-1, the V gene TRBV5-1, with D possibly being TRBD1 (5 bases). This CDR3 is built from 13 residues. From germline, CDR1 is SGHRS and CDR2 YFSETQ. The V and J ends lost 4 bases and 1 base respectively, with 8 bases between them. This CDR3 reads CASSPGQNTEAFF. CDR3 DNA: TGCGCCAGCAGCCCCGGACAGAACACTGAAGCTTTCTTT. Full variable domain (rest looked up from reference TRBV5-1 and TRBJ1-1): KAGVTQTPRYLIKTRGQQVTLSCSPISGHRSVSWYQQTPGQGLQFLFEYFSETQRNKGNFPGRFSGRQFSNSRSEMNVSTLELGDSALYLCASSPGQNTEAFFGQGTRLTVV.

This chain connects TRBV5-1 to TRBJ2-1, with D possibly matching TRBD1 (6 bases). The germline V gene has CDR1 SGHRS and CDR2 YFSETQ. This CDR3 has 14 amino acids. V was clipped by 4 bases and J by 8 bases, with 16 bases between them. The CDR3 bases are TGCGCCAGCAGCGGTCCACAGGGTGTGGATGAGCAGTTCTTC. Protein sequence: CASSGPQGVDEQFF.

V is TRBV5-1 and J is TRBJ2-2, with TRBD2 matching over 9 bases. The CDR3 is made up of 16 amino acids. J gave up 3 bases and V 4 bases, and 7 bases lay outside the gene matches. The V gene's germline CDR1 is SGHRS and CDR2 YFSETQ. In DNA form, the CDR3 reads TGCGCCAGCAGCCTTAAGCGGGGGGTCTACACCGGGGAGCTGTTTTTT. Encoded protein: CASSLKRGVYTGELFF.

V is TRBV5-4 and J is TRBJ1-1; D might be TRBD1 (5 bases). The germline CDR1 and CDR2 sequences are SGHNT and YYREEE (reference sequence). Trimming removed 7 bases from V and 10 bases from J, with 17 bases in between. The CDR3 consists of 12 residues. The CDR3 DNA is TGTGCCAGCTCGCCTCGGGGGAGCACAGCTTTCTTT. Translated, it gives CASSPRGSTAFF.

The CDR3 DNA reads as TGTGCCAGCAGTTGGACAGCGAGCACAGATACGCAGTATTTT. Residues: CASSWTASTDTQYF. The chain uses TRBV6-5 and TRBJ2-3; D might be TRBD1 (6 bases). Looked up from germline, CDR1 is MNHEY and CDR2 is SVGAGI. V was trimmed by 4 bases and J by 0 bases, leaving 8 bases between them. The CDR3 is 14 amino acids.

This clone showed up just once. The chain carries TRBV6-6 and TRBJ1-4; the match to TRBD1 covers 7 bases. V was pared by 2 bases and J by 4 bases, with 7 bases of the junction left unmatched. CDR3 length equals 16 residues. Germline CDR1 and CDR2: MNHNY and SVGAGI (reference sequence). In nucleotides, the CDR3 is TGTGCCAGCAGTTACCCTGCGGGACAGCATAATGAAAAACTGTTTTTT. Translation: CASSYPAGQHNEKLFF.

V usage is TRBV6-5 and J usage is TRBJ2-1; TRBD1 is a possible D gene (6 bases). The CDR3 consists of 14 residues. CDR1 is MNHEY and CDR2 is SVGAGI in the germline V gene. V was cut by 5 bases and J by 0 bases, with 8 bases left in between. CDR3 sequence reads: CASSRTASYNEQFF. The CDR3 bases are TGTGCCAGCAGTCGGACAGCCTCCTACAATGAGCAGTTCTTC.

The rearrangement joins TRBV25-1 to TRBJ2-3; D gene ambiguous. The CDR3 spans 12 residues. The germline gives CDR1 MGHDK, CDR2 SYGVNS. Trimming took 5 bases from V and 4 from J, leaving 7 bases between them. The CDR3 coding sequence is TGTGCCAGCAGTCAGTCTTCAGATACGCAGTATTTT. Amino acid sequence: CASSQSSDTQYF.

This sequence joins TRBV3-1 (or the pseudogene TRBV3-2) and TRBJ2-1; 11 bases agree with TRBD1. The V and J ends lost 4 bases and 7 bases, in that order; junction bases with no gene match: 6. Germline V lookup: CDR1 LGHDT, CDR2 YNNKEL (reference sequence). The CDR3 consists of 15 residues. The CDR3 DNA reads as TGTGCCAGCAGCCCCGGACAGGGGGCGTATAATGAGCAGTTCTTC. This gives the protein CASSPGQGAYNEQFF.

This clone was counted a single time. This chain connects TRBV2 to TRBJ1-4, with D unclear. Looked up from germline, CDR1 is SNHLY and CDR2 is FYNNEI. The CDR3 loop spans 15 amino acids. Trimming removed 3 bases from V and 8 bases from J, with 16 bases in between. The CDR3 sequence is CASSEEGLRLEKLFF. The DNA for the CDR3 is TGTGCCAGCAGTGAGGAGGGCCTGCGTTTAGAAAAACTGTTTTTT.

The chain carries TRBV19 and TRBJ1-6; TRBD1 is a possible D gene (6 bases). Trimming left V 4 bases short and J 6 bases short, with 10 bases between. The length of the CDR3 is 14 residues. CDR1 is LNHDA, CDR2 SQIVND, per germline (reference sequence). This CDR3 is CASSNARGNSPLHF. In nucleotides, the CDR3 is TGTGCCAGTAGTAACGCCAGGGGTAATTCACCCCTCCACTTT.

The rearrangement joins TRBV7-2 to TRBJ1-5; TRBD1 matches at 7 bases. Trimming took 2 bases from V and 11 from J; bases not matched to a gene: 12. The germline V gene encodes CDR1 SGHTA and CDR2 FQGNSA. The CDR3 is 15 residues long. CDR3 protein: CASSLQGVGSVAQHF. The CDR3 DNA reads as TGTGCCAGCAGCTTACAGGGGGTTGGAAGTGTAGCCCAGCATTTT. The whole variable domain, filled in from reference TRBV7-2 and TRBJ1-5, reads GAGVSQSPSNKVTEKGKDVELRCDPISGHTALYWYRQSLGQGLEFLIYFQGNSAPDKSGLPSDRFSAERTGGSVSTLTIQRTQQEDSAVYLCASSLQGVGSVAQHFGDGTRLSIL.

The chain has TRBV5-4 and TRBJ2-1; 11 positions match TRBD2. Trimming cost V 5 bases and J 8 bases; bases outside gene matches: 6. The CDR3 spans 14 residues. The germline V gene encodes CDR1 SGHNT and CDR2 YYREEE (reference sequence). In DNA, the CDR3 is TGTGCCAGCAGTCGTAGCGGGGGGGCCGATGAGCAGTTCTTC. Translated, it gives CASSRSGGADEQFF. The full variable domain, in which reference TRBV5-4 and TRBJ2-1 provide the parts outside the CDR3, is ETGVTQSPTHLIKTRGQQVTLRCSSQSGHNTVSWYQQALGQGPQFIFQYYREEENGRGNFPPRFSGLQFPNYSSELNVNALELDDSALYLCASSRSGGADEQFFGPGTRLTVL.

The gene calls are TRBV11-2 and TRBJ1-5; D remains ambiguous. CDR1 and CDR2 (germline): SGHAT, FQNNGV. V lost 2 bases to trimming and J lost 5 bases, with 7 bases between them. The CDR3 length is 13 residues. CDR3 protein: CASSLNGYQPQHF. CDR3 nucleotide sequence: TGTGCCAGCAGCTTAAACGGGTATCAGCCCCAGCATTTT.

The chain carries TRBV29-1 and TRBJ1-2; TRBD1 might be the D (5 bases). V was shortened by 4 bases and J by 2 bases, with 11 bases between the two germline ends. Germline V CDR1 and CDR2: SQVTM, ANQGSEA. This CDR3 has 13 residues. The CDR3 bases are TGCAGCGTTGTGAAGGACATAAACTATGGCTACACCTTC. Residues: CSVVKDINYGYTF.

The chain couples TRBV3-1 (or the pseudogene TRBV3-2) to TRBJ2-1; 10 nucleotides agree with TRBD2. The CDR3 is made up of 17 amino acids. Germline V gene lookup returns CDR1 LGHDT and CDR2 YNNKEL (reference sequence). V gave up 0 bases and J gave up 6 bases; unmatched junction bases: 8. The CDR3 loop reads CASSQDPGTSESNEQFF. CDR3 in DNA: TGTGCCAGCAGCCAAGATCCGGGGACTAGCGAATCCAATGAGCAGTTCTTC.

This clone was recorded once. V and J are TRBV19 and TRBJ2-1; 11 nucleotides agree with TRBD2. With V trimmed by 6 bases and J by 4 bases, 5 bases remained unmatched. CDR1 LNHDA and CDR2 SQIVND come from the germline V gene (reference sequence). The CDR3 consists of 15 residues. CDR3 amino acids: CASSRLAGNYNEQFF. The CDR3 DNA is TGTGCCAGTAGCAGACTAGCGGGAAATTACAATGAGCAGTTCTTC.

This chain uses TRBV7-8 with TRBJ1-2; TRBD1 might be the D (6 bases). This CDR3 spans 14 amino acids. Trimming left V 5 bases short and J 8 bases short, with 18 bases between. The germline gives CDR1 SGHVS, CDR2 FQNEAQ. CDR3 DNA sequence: TGTGCCAGCAGCCCAGGGGTAGGGATGCGGGGCTACACCTTC. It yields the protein CASSPGVGMRGYTF.

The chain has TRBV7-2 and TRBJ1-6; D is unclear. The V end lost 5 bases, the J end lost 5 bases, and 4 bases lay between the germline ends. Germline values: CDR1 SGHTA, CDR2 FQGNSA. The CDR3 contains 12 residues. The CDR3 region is CASSLNNSPLHF. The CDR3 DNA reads TGTGCCAGCAGCCTAAATAATTCACCCCTCCACTTT. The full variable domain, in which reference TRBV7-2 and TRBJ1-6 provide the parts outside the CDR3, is GAGVSQSPSNKVTEKGKDVELRCDPISGHTALYWYRQSLGQGLEFLIYFQGNSAPDKSGLPSDRFSAERTGGSVSTLTIQRTQQEDSAVYLCASSLNNSPLHFGNGTRLTVT.

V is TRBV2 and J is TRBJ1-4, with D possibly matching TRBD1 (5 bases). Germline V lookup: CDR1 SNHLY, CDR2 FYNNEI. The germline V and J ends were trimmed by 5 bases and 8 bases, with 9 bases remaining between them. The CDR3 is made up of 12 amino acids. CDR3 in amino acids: CASSWGGEKLFF. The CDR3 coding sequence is TGTGCCAGCAGTTGGGGGGGGGAAAAACTGTTTTTT. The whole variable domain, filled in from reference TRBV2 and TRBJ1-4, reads EPEVTQTPSHQVTQMGQEVILRCVPISNHLYFYWYRQILGQKVEFLVSFYNNEISEKSEIFDDQFSVERPDGSNFTLKIRSTKLEDSAMYFCASSWGGEKLFFGSGTQLSVL.

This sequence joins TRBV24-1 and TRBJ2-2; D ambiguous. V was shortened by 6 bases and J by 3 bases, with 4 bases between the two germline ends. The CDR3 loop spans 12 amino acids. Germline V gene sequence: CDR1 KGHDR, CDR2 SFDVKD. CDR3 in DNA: TGTGCCACCAGTTCGTACACCGGGGAGCTGTTTTTT. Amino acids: CATSSYTGELFF.

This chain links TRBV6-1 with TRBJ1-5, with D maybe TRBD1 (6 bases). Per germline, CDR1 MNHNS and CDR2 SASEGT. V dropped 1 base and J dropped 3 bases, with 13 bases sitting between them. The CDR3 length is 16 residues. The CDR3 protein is CASSEETGESNQPQHF. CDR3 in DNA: TGTGCCAGCAGTGAAGAGACAGGAGAGTCCAATCAGCCCCAGCATTTT.